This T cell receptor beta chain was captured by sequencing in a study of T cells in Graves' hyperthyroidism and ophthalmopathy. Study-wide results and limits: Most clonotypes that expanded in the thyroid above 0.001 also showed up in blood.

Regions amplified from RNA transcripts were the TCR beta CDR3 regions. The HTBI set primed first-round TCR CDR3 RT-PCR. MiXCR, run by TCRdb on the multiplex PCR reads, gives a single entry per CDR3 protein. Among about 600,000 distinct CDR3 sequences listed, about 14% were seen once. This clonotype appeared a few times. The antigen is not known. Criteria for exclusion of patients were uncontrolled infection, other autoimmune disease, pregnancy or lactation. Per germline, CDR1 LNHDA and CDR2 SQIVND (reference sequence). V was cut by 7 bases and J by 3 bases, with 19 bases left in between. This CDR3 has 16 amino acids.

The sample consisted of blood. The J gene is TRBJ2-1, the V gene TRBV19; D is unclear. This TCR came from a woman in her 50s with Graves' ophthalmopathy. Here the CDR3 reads CASKLWADGNYNEQFF. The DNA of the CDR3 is TGTGCCAGTAAGCTATGGGCAGATGGTAACTACAATGAGCAGTTCTTC.